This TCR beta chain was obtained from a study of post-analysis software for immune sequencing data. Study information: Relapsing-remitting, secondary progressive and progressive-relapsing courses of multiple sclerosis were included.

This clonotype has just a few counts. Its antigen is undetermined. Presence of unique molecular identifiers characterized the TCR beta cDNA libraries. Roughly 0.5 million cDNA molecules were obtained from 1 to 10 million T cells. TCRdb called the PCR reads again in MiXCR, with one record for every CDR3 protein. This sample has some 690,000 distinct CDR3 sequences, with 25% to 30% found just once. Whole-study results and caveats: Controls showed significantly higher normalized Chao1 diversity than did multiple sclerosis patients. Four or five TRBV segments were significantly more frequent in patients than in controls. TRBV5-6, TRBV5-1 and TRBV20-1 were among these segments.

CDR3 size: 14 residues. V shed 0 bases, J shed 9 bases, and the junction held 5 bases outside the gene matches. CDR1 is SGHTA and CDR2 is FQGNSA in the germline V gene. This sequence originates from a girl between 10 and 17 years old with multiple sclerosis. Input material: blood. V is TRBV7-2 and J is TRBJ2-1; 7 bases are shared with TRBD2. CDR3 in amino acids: CASSLAPLATEQFF. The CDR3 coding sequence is TGTGCCAGCAGCTTAGCGCCACTAGCGACTGAGCAGTTCTTC. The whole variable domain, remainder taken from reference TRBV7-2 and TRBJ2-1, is GAGVSQSPSNKVTEKGKDVELRCDPISGHTALYWYRQSLGQGLEFLIYFQGNSAPDKSGLPSDRFSAERTGGSVSTLTIQRTQQEDSAVYLCASSLAPLATEQFFGPGTRLTVL.